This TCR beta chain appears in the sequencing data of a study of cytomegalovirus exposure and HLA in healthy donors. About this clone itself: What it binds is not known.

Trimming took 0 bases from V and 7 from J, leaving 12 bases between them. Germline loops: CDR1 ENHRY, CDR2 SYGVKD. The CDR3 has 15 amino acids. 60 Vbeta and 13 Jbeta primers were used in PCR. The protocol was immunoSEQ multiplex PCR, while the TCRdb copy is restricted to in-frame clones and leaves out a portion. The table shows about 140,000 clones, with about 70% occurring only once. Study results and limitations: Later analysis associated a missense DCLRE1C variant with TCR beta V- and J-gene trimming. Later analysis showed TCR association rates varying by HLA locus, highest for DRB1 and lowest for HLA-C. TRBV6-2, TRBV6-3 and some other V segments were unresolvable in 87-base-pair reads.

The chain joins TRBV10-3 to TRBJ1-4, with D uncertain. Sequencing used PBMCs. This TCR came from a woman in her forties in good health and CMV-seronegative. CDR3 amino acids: CAISESTPPREKLFF. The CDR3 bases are TGTGCCATCAGTGAGTCAACTCCACCCCGTGAAAAACTGTTTTTT.